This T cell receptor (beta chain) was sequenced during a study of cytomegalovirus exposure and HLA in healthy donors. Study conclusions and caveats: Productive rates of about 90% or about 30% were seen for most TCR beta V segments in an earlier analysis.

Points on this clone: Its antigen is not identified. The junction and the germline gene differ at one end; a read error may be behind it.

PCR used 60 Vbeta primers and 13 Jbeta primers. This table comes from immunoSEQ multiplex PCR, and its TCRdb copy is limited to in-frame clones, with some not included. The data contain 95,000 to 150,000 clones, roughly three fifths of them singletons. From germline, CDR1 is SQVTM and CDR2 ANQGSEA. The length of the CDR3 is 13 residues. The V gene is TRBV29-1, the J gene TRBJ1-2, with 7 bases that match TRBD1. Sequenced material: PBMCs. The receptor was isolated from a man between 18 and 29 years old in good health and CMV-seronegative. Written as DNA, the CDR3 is TGCAGCGTCCGAACAGGGGCCTCATATGGCTACCCCTTC. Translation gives CSVRTGASYGYPF.